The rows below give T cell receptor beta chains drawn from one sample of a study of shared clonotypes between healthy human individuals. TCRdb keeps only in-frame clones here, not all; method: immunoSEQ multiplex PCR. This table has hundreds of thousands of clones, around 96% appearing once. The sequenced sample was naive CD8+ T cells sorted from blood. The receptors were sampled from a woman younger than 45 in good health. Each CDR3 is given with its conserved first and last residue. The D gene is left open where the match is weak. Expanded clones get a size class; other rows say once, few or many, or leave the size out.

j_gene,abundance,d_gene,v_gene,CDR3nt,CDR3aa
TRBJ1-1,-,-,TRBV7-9,TGTGCCAGCAGCTTAGGTGGAGGGCTGAACACTGAAGCTTTCTTT,CASSLGGGLNTEAFF
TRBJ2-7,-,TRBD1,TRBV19,TGTGCCAGTAGTATTGGGACAGGGTTCTACGAGCAGTACTTC,CASSIGTGFYEQYF
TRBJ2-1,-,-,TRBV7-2,TGTGCCAGCACCGGGACTCCTATCCCCTACAATGAGCAGTTCTTC,CASTGTPIPYNEQFF
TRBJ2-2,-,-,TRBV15,TGTGCCACCAGCAGAGTAGGACCGGCGGGCACCGGGGAGCTGTTTTTT,CATSRVGPAGTGELFF
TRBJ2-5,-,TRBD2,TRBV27,TGTGCCAGCAGAGGACTAGGAAAGACCCAGTACTTC,CASRGLGKTQYF
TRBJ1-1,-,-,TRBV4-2,TGTGCCAGCAGCTTGGCCTACGAGGCGCCCGAAGCTTTCTTT,CASSLAYEAPEAFF
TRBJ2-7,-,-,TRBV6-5,TGTGCCAGCAGAACAAACTTATTCTACGAGCAGTACTTC,CASRTNLFYEQYF
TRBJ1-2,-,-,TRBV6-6,TGTGCCAGCACCGTGACAGACCGAACTAACTATGGCTACACCTTC,CASTVTDRTNYGYTF
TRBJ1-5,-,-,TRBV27,TGTGCCAGCACCGCTTATGGGTGGTCTAATCAGCCCCAGCATTTT,CASTAYGWSNQPQHF
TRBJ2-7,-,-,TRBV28,TGTGCCAGCAGCGACAGGCGGGTCAACTCCTACGAGCAGTACTTC,CASSDRRVNSYEQYF
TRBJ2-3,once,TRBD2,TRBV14,TGTGCCAGCAGCCAGCAAGCGGGAGGGCCGGTGGATACGCAGTATTTT,CASSQQAGGPVDTQYF
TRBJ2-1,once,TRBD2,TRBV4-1,TGCGCCAGCAGCCGCACTAGCGCGGGAGGGTTGGATGAGCAGTTCTTC,CASSRTSAGGLDEQFF
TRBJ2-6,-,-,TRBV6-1,TGTGCCAGCAGTGAACGGGAATCTGGGGCCAACGTCCTGACTTTC,CASSERESGANVLTF
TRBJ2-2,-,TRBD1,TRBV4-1,TGCGCCAGCAAGGGGATGGGGACAGCGAACACCGGGGAGCTGTTTTTT,CASKGMGTANTGELFF
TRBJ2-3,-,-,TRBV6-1,TGTGCCAGCAGTGGGGGAAAACGGGATACGCAGTATTTT,CASSGGKRDTQYF
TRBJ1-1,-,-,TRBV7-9,TGTGCCGGCGGGAGTGGTTTGGAGGGTGGGAACACTGAAGCTTTCTTT,CAGGSGLEGGNTEAFF
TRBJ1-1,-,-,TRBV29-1,TGCAGCGTTTTCATCAATGAAGCTTTCTTT,CSVFINEAFF
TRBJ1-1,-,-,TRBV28,TGTGCCAGCAGTTTAAGAAGCTACACTGAAGCTTTCTTT,CASSLRSYTEAFF
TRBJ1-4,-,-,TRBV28,TGTGCCAGCAGTTTGACAGGTGCAACTAATGAAAAACTGTTTTTT,CASSLTGATNEKLFF
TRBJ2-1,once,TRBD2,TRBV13,TGTGCCAGCAGCCATAGGAGCGGGAATATAGATGAGCAGTTCTTC,CASSHRSGNIDEQFF
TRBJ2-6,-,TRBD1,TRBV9,TGTGCCAGCAGCAGCCGGGACAGGGGGCGTGGGGCCAACGTCCTGACTTTC,CASSSRDRGRGANVLTF
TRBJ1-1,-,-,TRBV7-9,TGTGCCAGCGGTGAGAACACTGAAGCTTTCTTT,CASGENTEAFF
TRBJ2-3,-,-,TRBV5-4,TGTGCCAGCAGCGCGGTACCCCTCAGTTTGATGGGGTTAGAGTATTTT,CASSAVPLSLMGLEYF
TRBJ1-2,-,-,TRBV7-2,TGTGCCAGCAGCTCCGCAGGGTATGGCTACACCTTC,CASSSAGYGYTF
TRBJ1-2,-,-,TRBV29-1,TGCAGCGGAAGGCTCGGGGGTAGTAACTATGGCTACACCTTC,CSGRLGGSNYGYTF
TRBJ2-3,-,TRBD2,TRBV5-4,TGTGCCGTTTTCCGACTAGCGGGCACAGATACGCAGTATTTT,CAVFRLAGTDTQYF
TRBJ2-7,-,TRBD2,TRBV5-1,TGCGCCAGCAGCTTATGGCCTAGCGGATTCTACGAGCAGTACTTC,CASSLWPSGFYEQYF
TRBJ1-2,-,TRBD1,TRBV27,TGTGCCAGCAGCCCGACAGGGGTCTATGGCTACACCTTC,CASSPTGVYGYTF
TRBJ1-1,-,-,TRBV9,TGTGCCAGCAGCGTATCGGGGCCAACCGAAGCTTTCTTT,CASSVSGPTEAFF
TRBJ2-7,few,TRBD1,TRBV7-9,TGTGCCAGCAGCTCGGGACAGTCCTACGAGCAGTACTTC,CASSSGQSYEQYF
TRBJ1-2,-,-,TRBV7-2,TGTGCCAGCAGCCTAGACAGAACTAACTATGGCTACACCTTC,CASSLDRTNYGYTF
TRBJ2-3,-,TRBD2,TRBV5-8,TGTGCCAGCAGCCCTAGCGGGAGGCCCACAGATACGCAGTATTTT,CASSPSGRPTDTQYF
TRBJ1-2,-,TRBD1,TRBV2,TGTGCCAGCAGCACAGGGGAGGTCGGGGGCTACACCTTC,CASSTGEVGGYTF
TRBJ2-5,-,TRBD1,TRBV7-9,TGTGCCAGCAGCTCGGACAGGTCCCAAGAGACCCAGTACTTC,CASSSDRSQETQYF
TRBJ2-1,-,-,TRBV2,TGTGCCAGCAGTAAGACCCCTAGGGTGGATGAGCAGTTCTTC,CASSKTPRVDEQFF
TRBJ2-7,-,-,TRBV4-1,TGCGCCAGCAGCCAGAATCAGGGGTTCCGACGCGAGCAGTACTTC,CASSQNQGFRREQYF
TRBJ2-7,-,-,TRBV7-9,TGTGCCAGCAGCACCGGGAGCTCCTACGAGCAGTACTTC,CASSTGSSYEQYF
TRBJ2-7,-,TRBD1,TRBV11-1,TGTGCCAGCAGCTTATGGGACAGGGGTGACGAGCAGTACTTC,CASSLWDRGDEQYF
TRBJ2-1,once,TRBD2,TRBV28,TGTGCCAGCAGTCCCGGACTAGCGGGACCCTCCTACAATGAGCAGTTCTTC,CASSPGLAGPSYNEQFF
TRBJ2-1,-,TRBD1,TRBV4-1,TGCGCCAGCAGCCAAGGACAGGGGACGATTTACAATGAGCAGTTCTTC,CASSQGQGTIYNEQFF
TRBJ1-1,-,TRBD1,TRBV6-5,TGTGCCAGCAGTTACAGCGCCTTCCAGGGGGGAACTGAAGCTTTCTTT,CASSYSAFQGGTEAFF
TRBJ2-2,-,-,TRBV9,TGTGCCAGCAGCCCCATGAGCGGGGAGCTGTTTTTT,CASSPMSGELFF
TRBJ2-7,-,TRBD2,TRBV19,TGTGCCAGTAGAGCGGGACCCTGGGGCTACGAGCAGTACTTC,CASRAGPWGYEQYF
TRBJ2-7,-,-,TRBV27,TGTGCCAGCAGTTTATCGGGTGTCAGCGGGGAGCAGTACTTC,CASSLSGVSGEQYF
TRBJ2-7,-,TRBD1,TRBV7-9,TGTGCCAGCAGCCTAAACAGGGGGTCCGAGCAGTACTTC,CASSLNRGSEQYF
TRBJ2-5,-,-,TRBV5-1,TGCGCCAGCAGCTTGGAGCTGGCCAGGGGTTATGAGACCCAGTACTTC,CASSLELARGYETQYF
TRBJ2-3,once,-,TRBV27,TGTGCCAGCAGTTTTTCATTAGATACGCAGTATTTT,CASSFSLDTQYF
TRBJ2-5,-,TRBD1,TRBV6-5,TGTGCCAGCAGTTACTCGACAGGGATCCAAGAGACCCAGTACTTC,CASSYSTGIQETQYF
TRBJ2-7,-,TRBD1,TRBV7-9,TGTGCCAGCAGCCCGGGACAGGGAACATACGAGCAGTACTTC,CASSPGQGTYEQYF
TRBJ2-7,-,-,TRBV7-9,TGTGCCAGCAGCCCACCCCGATTGAGGGACGAGCAGTACTTC,CASSPPRLRDEQYF
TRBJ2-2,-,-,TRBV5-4,TGTGCCAGCAGCTTGAATGATCCCGGGGAGCTGTTTTTT,CASSLNDPGELFF
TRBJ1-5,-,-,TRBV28,TGTGCCAGCAGTTCCAGTTTGGGGTATAGCAATCAGCCCCAGCATTTT,CASSSSLGYSNQPQHF
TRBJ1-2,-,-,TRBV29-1,TGCAGCGTTGAAGGTCCGACCTCCTATGGCTACACCTTC,CSVEGPTSYGYTF
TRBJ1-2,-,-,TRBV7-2,TGTGCCAGCAGCTTAGGGTCGGTCTATGGCTACACCTTC,CASSLGSVYGYTF
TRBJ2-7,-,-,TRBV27,TGTGCCAGCACGTCGTTCCAGGCAGGCAGTTACGAGCAGTACTTC,CASTSFQAGSYEQYF
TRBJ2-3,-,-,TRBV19,TGTGCCAGTAGTCGGAGTTTATACACAGATACGCAGTATTTT,CASSRSLYTDTQYF
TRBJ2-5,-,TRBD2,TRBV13,TGTGCCAGCAGCTTCTCGTATACTAGCGGGAGTACCCAGTACTTC,CASSFSYTSGSTQYF
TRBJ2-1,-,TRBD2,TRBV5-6,TGTGCCAGCAGCTTTGGGACTAGCGGGTTCGGTAATGAGCAGTTCTTC,CASSFGTSGFGNEQFF
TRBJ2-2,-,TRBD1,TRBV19,TGTGCCAGTAGCCTCACAGGGGGCGGTGGCACCGGGGAGCTGTTTTTT,CASSLTGGGGTGELFF